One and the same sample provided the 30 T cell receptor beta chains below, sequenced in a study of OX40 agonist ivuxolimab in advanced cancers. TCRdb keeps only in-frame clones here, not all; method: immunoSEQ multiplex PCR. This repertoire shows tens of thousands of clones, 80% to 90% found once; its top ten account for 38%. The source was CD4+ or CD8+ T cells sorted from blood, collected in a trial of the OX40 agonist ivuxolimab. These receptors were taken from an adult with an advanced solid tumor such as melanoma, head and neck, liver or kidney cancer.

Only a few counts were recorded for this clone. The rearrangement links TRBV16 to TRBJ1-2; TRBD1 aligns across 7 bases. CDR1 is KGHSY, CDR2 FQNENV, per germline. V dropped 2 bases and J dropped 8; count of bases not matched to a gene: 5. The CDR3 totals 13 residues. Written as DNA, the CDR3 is TGTGCCAGCAGCCAAACGACAGGGAAAGGCTACACCTTC. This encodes CASSQTTGKGYTF.

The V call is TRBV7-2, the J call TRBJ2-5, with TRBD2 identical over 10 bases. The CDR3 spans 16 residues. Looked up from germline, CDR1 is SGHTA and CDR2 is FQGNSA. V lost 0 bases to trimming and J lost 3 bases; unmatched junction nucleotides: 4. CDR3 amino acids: CASSLAASGSKETQYF. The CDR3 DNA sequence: TGTGCCAGCAGCTTAGCGGCTAGCGGGAGTAAAGAGACCCAGTACTTC.

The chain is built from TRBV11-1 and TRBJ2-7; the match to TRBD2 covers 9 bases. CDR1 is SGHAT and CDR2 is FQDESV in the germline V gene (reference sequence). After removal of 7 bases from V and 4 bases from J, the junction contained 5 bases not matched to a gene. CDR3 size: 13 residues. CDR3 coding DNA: TGTGCCAGCACCCAGAGCGGGAGGTACGAGCAGTACTTC. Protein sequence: CASTQSGRYEQYF. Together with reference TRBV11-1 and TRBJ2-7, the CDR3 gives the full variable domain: EAEVAQSPRYKITEKSQAVAFWCDPISGHATLYWYRQILGQGPELLVQFQDESVVDDSQLPKDRFSAERLKGVDSTLKIQPAELGDSAMYLCASTQSGRYEQYFGPGTRLTVT.

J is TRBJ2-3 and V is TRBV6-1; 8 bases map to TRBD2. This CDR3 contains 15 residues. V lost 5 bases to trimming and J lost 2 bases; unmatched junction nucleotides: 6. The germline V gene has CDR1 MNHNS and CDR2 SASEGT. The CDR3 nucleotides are TGTGCCAGCAGTCAACTAGCGGAAGACACAGATACGCAGTATTTT. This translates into CASSQLAEDTDTQYF.

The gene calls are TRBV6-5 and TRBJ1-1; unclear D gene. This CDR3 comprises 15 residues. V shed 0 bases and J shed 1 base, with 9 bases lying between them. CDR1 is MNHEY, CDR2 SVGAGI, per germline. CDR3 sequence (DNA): TGTGCCAGCAGTTACTCGAGCTGGGGGAACACTGAAGCTTTCTTT. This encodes CASSYSSWGNTEAFF.

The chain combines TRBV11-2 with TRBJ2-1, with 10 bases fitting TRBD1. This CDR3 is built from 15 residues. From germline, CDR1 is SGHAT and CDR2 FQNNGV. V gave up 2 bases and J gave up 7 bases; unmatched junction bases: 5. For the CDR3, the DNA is TGTGCCAGCAGCTTATCGGGACAGGGGCTGAATGAGCAGTTCTTC. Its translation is CASSLSGQGLNEQFF.

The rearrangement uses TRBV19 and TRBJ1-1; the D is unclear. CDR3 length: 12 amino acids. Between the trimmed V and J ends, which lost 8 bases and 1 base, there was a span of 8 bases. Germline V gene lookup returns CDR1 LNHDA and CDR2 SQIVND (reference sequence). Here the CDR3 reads CASALSNTEAFF. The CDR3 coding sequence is TGTGCCAGTGCTCTATCGAACACTGAAGCTTTCTTT.

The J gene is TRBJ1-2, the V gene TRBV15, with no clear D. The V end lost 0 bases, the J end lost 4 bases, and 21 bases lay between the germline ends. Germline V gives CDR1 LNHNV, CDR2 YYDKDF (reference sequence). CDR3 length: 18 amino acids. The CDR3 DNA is TGTGCCACCAGCAGAGATCGGTTTATGAGGGAGGGCATCTATGGCTACACCTTC. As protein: CATSRDRFMREGIYGYTF. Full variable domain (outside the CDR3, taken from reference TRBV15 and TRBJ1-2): DAMVIQNPRYQVTQFGKPVTLSCSQTLNHNVMYWYQQKSSQAPKLLFHYYDKDFNNEADTPDNFQSRRPNTSFCFLDIRSPGLGDTAMYLCATSRDRFMREGIYGYTFGSGTRLTVV.

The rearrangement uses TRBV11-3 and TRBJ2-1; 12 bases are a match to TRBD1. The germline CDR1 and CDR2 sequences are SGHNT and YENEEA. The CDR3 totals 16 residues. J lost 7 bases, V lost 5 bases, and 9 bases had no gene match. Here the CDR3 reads CASSLFGTGGTNEQFF. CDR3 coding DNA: TGTGCCAGCAGCCTTTTCGGGACAGGGGGCACGAATGAGCAGTTCTTC. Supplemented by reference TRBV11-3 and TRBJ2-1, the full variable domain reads EAGVVQSPRYKIIEKKQPVAFWCNPISGHNTLYWYLQNLGQGPELLIRYENEEAVDDSQLPKDRFSAERLKGVDSTLKIQPAELGDSAVYLCASSLFGTGGTNEQFFGPGTRLTVL.

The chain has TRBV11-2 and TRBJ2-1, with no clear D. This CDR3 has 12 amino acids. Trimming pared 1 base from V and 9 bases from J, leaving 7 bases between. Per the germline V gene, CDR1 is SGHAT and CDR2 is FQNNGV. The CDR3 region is CASSLGGPEQFF. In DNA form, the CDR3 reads TGTGCCAGCAGCTTAGGAGGCCCTGAGCAGTTCTTC.

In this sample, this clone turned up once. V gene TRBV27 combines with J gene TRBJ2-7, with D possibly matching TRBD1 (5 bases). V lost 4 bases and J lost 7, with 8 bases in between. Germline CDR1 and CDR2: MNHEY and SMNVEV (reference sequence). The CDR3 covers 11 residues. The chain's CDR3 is CASSSSGEQYF. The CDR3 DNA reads TGTGCCAGCAGTTCCTCAGGGGAGCAGTACTTC.

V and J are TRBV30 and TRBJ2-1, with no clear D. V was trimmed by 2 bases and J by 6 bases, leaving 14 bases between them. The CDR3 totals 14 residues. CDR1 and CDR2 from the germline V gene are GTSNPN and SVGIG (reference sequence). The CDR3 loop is CAWSPRVRANEQFF. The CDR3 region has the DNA TGTGCCTGGAGTCCCCGGGTAAGGGCCAATGAGCAGTTCTTC.

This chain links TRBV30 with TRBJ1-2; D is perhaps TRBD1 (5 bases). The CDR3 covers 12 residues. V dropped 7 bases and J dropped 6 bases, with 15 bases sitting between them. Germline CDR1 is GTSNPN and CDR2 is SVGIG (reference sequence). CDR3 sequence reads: CASGGDYHGYTF. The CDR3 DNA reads TGTGCCTCCGGGGGAGACTACCATGGCTACACCTTC.

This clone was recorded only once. The CDR3, as DNA: TGTGCCAGCAGCTTAGCGGGGGCCTACGAGCAGTACTTC. It is translated as CASSLAGAYEQYF. The rearrangement joins TRBV7-9 to TRBJ2-5; possibly TRBD1 or TRBD2 for D (5 bases each). The last part of the DNA fits TRBJ2-7 better; the J call may be wrong. The germline V gene has CDR1 SEHNR and CDR2 FQNEAQ (reference sequence). The CDR3 sequence is 13 residues long.

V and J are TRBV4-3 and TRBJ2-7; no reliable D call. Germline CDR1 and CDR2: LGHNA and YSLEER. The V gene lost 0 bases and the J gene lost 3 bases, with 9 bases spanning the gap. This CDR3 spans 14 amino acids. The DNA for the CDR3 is TGCGCCAGCAGCCAAGATCTCTTTGGCTACGAGCAGTACTTC. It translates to CASSQDLFGYEQYF.

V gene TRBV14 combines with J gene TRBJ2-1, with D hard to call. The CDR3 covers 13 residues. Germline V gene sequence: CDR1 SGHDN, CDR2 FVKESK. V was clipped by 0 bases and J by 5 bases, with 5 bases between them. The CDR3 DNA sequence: TGTGCCAGCAGCCAAGATATGAACAATGAGCAGTTCTTC. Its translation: CASSQDMNNEQFF.

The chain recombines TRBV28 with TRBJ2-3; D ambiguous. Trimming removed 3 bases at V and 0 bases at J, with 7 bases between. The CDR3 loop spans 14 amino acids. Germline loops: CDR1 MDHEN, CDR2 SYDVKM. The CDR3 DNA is TGTGCCAGCAGTTTTCTGAGAAGCACAGATACGCAGTATTTT. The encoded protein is CASSFLRSTDTQYF.

CDR3 sequence: CAWSSGTFRTDTQYF. The DNA of the CDR3 is TGTGCCTGGAGCTCAGGGACTTTCCGCACAGATACGCAGTATTTT. The chain combines TRBV30 with TRBJ2-3; perhaps TRBD2 as D (6 bases). V dropped 3 bases and J dropped 1 base, with 14 bases sitting between them. From germline, CDR1 is GTSNPN and CDR2 SVGIG (reference sequence). CDR3 length: 15 amino acids.

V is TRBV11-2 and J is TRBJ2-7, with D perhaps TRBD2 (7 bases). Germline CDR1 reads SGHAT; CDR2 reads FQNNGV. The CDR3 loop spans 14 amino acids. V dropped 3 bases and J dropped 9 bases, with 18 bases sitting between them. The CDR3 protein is CASSLGGRARAQYF. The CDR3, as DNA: TGTGCCAGCAGCTTGGGGGGGCGGGCTAGGGCGCAGTACTTC. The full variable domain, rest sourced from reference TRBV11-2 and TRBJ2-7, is EAGVAQSPRYKIIEKRQSVAFWCNPISGHATLYWYQQILGQGPKLLIQFQNNGVVDDSQLPKDRFSAERLKGVDSTLKIQPAKLEDSAVYLCASSLGGRARAQYFGPGTRLTVT.

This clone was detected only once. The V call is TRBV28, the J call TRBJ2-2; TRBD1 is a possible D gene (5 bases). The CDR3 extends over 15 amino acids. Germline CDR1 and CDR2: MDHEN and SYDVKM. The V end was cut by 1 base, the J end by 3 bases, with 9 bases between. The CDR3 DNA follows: TGTGCCAGCAGTTTATTCCAGGGTTACACCGGGGAGCTGTTTTTT. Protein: CASSLFQGYTGELFF.

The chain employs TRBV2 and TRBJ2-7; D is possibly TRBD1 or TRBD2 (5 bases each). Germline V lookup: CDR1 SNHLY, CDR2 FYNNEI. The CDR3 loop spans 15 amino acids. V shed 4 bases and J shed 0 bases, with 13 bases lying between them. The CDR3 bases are TGTGCCAGCAGTGTATCAGGGACCCACTCCTACGAGCAGTACTTC. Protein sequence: CASSVSGTHSYEQYF.

The CDR3 DNA is TGTGCCAGCAGTCGGACTAGCGGGAGCTTGGAGACCCAGTACTTC. It codes for CASSRTSGSLETQYF. The rearrangement uses TRBV28 and TRBJ2-5, with 13 bases matching TRBD2. With V trimmed by 5 bases and J by 5 bases, 5 bases remained unmatched. The CDR3 is 15 residues long. Germline values: CDR1 MDHEN, CDR2 SYDVKM.

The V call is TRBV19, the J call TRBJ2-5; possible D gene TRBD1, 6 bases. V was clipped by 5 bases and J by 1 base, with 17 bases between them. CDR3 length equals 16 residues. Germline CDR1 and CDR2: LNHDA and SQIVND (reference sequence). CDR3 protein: CASSANSDRIQETQYF. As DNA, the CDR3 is TGTGCCAGTAGTGCAAACTCCGACAGGATCCAAGAGACCCAGTACTTC.

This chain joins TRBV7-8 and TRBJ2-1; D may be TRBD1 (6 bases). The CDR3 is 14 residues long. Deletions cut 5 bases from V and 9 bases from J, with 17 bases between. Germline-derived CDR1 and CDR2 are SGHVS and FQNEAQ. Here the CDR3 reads CASSRITQGPEQFF. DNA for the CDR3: TGTGCCAGCAGCCGCATAACACAGGGTCCTGAGCAGTTCTTC.

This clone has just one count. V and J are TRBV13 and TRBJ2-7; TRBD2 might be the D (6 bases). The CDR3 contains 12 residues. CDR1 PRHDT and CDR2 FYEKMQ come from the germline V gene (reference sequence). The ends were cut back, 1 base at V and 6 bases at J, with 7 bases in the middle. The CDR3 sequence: CASSLVGGEQYF. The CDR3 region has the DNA TGTGCCAGCAGCTTAGTGGGGGGCGAGCAGTACTTC.

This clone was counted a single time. The CDR3 loop reads CASSSPGLAGGPYEQYF. The CDR3 region has the DNA TGTGCCAGCAGCTCCCCGGGACTAGCGGGAGGGCCCTACGAGCAGTACTTC. The chain links TRBV5-6 to TRBJ2-7, with 16 bases that match TRBD2. This CDR3 spans 17 amino acids. After removal of 3 bases from V and 2 bases from J, the junction contained 5 bases not matched to a gene. Germline CDR1 SGHDT, CDR2 YYEEEE. Full variable domain (remainder filled in from reference TRBV5-6 and TRBJ2-7): DAGVTQSPTHLIKTRGQQVTLRCSPKSGHDTVSWYQQALGQGPQFIFQYYEEEERQRGNFPDRFSGHQFPNYSSELNVNALLLGDSALYLCASSSPGLAGGPYEQYFGPGTRLTVT.

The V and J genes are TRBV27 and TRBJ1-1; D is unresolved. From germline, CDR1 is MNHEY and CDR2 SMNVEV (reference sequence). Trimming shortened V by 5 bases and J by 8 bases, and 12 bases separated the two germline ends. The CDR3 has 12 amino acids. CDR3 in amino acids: CASSAQLGEAFF. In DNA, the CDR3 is TGTGCCAGCAGTGCACAGCTGGGAGAAGCTTTCTTT.

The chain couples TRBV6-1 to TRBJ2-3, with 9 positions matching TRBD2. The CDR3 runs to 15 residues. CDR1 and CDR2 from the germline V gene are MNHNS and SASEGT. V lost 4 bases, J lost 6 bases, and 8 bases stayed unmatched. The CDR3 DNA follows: TGTGCCAGCAGTGGGATAGCGGGAGATTTGGATACGCAGTATTTT. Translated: CASSGIAGDLDTQYF.

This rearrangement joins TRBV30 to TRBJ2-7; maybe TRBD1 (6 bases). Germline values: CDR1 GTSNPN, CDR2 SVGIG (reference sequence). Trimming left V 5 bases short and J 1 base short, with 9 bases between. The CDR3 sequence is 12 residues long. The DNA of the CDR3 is TGTGCCTGGCAGGGGTGGTCCTACGAGCAGTACTTC. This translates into CAWQGWSYEQYF.

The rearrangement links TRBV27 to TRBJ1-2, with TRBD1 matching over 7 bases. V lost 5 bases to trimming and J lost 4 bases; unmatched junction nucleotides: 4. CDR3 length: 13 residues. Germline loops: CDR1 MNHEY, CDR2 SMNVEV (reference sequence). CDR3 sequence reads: CASSLRQGYGYTF. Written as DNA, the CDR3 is TGTGCCAGCAGTCTCCGACAGGGCTATGGCTACACCTTC.